These 15 T cell receptor beta chains share one sample of origin, sequenced in a study of blood T cell repertoires in COVID-19. Sequenced by immunoSEQ multiplex PCR; TCRdb stores in-frame clones only, minus some. The sample has 50,000 or so clones; more than 80% are singletons. The material sequenced was peripheral blood. These receptors were taken from a human donor in a cohort sampled during active COVID-19.

The chain is built from TRBV6-1 and TRBJ2-3; 11 bases are a match to TRBD2. J gave up 2 bases and V 0 bases, and 7 bases lay outside the gene matches. CDR1 and CDR2 (germline): MNHNS, SASEGT. CDR3 size: 18 residues. CDR3 in DNA: TGTGCCAGCAGTGAAGCGCGCCTAGCGGGAGGAATCACAGATACGCAGTATTTT. It translates to CASSEARLAGGITDTQYF.

The J gene is TRBJ1-2, the V gene TRBV21-1; the table gives TRBD1 as D, unverified against the DNA. TRBV21-1 is labeled a pseudogene. This CDR3 contains 14 residues. The CDR3 region is CASSKGAWALGYTF. The DNA of the CDR3 is TGTGCCAGCAGCAAAGGGGCTTGGGCCCTGGGCTACACCTTC.

This chain links TRBV2 with TRBJ2-5, with D possibly TRBD2 on 6 matching bases. The length of the CDR3 is 15 residues. Germline V gene data show CDR1 as SNHLY and CDR2 as FYNNEI. The ends were cut back, 4 bases at V and 4 bases at J, with 16 bases in the middle. Here the CDR3 DNA reads TGTGCCAGCAGTGTAAGTCGAAAAGCGGGAGAGACCCAGTACTTC. Amino acids: CASSVSRKAGETQYF.

This chain joins TRBV5-6 and TRBJ1-1, with a weak D call TRBD1 (5 bases). The germline gives CDR1 SGHDT, CDR2 YYEEEE. CDR3 length: 15 residues. V gave up 6 bases and J gave up 4 bases, with 19 bases separating them. The CDR3 sequence: CASKSKGLLGTEAFF. As DNA, the CDR3 is TGTGCCAGCAAATCAAAGGGGCTTTTGGGCACTGAAGCTTTCTTT.

The chain carries TRBV24-1 and TRBJ2-6; possible D gene TRBD1, 6 bases. This CDR3 spans 13 amino acids. The germline V gene encodes CDR1 KGHDR and CDR2 SFDVKD. Deletions cut 8 bases from V and 2 bases from J, with 6 bases between. The CDR3 region has the DNA TGTGCCACCAAGGGGGCTGGGGCCAACGTCCTGACTTTC. Protein: CATKGAGANVLTF.

V and J are TRBV9 and TRBJ1-1; TRBD1 aligns across 12 bases. The CDR3 extends over 16 amino acids. Germline CDR1 reads SGDLS; CDR2 reads YYNGEE. The junction had 9 bases not matched to a gene; V was cut back by 4 bases and J by 5 bases. The CDR3 is CASSPRGQGAPTEAFF. CDR3 in DNA: TGTGCCAGCAGCCCAAGGGGACAGGGGGCGCCTACTGAAGCTTTCTTT.

This clone was seen once. CDR3: CASSLAQEDEQYF. The CDR3 bases are TGTGCCAGCAGCTTGGCCCAGGAGGACGAGCAGTACTTC. The V gene is TRBV5-6, the J gene TRBJ2-7; possibly TRBD2 for D (5 bases). The length of the CDR3 is 13 residues. Trimming removed 0 bases at V and 5 bases at J, with 9 bases between. Germline CDR1 and CDR2: SGHDT and YYEEEE.

The rearrangement joins TRBV6-2 or TRBV6-3 to TRBJ1-2, with TRBD1 matching 7 bases. CDR1 and CDR2 from the germline V gene are MNHEY and SVGEGT. V gave up 2 bases and J gave up 4 bases; unmatched junction bases: 13. The CDR3 has 17 residues. In DNA form, the CDR3 reads TGTGCCAGCAGTTACAGGCCAGGCGGGGACAGATCCTATGGCTACACCTTC. Amino acids: CASSYRPGGDRSYGYTF.

This clone is a singleton in its sample. The chain couples TRBV7-2 to TRBJ2-1; D not resolved. The CDR3 covers 13 residues. The germline V and J ends were trimmed by 5 bases and 0 bases, with 5 bases remaining between them. Germline loops: CDR1 SGHTA, CDR2 FQGNSA. This CDR3 is CASSGDSYNEQFF. The DNA of the CDR3 is TGTGCCAGCAGCGGAGACTCCTACAATGAGCAGTTCTTC.

This clone has more than one count but fewer than ten. This sequence joins TRBV10-3 and TRBJ1-5; tentative D call: TRBD1 (6 bases). Between the trimmed V and J ends, which lost 4 bases and 2 bases, there was a span of 9 bases. The germline CDR1 and CDR2 sequences are ENHRY and SYGVKD. This CDR3 spans 14 amino acids. In nucleotides, the CDR3 is TGTGCCATCAGTGCTAGGACAGGCAATCAGCCCCAGCATTTT. Its translation is CAISARTGNQPQHF.

The chain couples TRBV6-6 to TRBJ2-5; D possibly corresponds to TRBD2 (6 bases). From germline, CDR1 is MNHNY and CDR2 SVGAGI (reference sequence). The V end was cut by 2 bases, the J end by 5 bases, with 9 bases between. This CDR3 comprises 13 residues. CDR3 in DNA: TGTGCCAGCAGTTACGCGGCGGGGGAGACCCAGTACTTC. Protein: CASSYAAGETQYF.

The J gene is TRBJ1-1, the V gene TRBV30, with D unclear. The CDR3 runs to 14 residues. Trimming stripped 4 bases from V and 2 bases from J, with 14 bases between. The germline V gene encodes CDR1 GTSNPN and CDR2 SVGIG (reference sequence). As DNA, the CDR3 is TGTGCCTGGAAAGGTAGGAGCACTAACACTGAAGCTTTCTTT. Its translation is CAWKGRSTNTEAFF.

This clone showed up just a few times. The V call is TRBV3-1 (or the pseudogene TRBV3-2), the J call TRBJ2-7, with TRBD1 as a possible D gene (6 bases). The germline V gene has CDR1 LGHDT and CDR2 YNNKEL (reference sequence). Trimming took off 2 bases at V and 5 bases at J, with 10 bases between the two ends. The CDR3 extends over 13 amino acids. CDR3: CASSQFNRDEQYF. In DNA, the CDR3 is TGTGCCAGCAGCCAATTTAACAGGGACGAGCAGTACTTC.

This chain connects TRBV5-1 to TRBJ2-7; D is perhaps TRBD1 (5 bases). The CDR3 length is 15 residues. Germline-derived CDR1 and CDR2 are SGHRS and YFSETQ. With 0 bases removed from V and 5 bases from J, the gap between germline ends came to 15 bases. CDR3: CASSLVLGQGNEQYF. In DNA, the CDR3 is TGCGCCAGCAGCTTGGTCCTGGGGCAGGGCAACGAGCAGTACTTC.

The chain joins TRBV11-2 to TRBJ1-1; D gene ambiguous. Between the trimmed V and J ends, which lost 2 bases and 1 base, there was a span of 5 bases. Germline CDR1 SGHAT, CDR2 FQNNGV. The CDR3 totals 13 residues. In DNA form, the CDR3 reads TGTGCCAGCAGCTTACTAACGAACACTGAAGCTTTCTTT. Encoded protein: CASSLLTNTEAFF. Full variable domain (outside the CDR3, taken from reference TRBV11-2 and TRBJ1-1): EAGVAQSPRYKIIEKRQSVAFWCNPISGHATLYWYQQILGQGPKLLIQFQNNGVVDDSQLPKDRFSAERLKGVDSTLKIQPAKLEDSAVYLCASSLLTNTEAFFGQGTRLTVV.